The 29 T cell receptor beta chains given below trace back to one sample, sequenced in a study of blood T cells in healthy people across ages. Next came a second PCR, run for about 7 to 12 cycles, which used a sample-barcoded 5' primer along with a J-beta primer mix. Using its own MiXCR run on the 5' RACE reads, TCRdb lists one record per CDR3 protein. The sample carries over 700,000 distinct CDR3 sequences, 25% recorded once. These data were likewise used in another study, on T cells of mothers and their children.

Sequencing input: blood. All receptors derive from a boy between 5 and 17 years old in good health.

The rearrangement links TRBV29-1 to TRBJ1-2; no clear D gene. Germline assignment: CDR1 SQVTM and CDR2 ANQGSEA. The germline V and J ends were trimmed by 7 bases and 5 bases, with 14 bases remaining between them. The CDR3 is 12 amino acids. The CDR3 DNA follows: TGCAGCGGCCGTGAGGAGGAGTATGGCTACACCTTC. This sequence encodes CSGREEEYGYTF.

The chain joins TRBV29-1 to TRBJ2-7, with D uncertain. With 3 bases removed from V and 2 bases from J, the gap between germline ends came to 8 bases. CDR3 length equals 12 residues. Germline V lookup: CDR1 SQVTM, CDR2 ANQGSEA. The CDR3: CSVELGTYEQYF. CDR3 coding DNA: TGCAGCGTTGAGTTAGGCACCTACGAGCAGTACTTC.

This clonotype showed up just a few times. The rearrangement links TRBV20-1 to TRBJ2-1, with D hard to call. V gave up 1 base and J gave up 8 bases, with 3 bases separating them. The CDR3 covers 10 residues. The germline gives CDR1 DFQATT, CDR2 SNEGSKA (reference sequence). The CDR3 DNA sequence: TGCAGTGCTAGAGCCGATGAGCAGTTCTTC. It is translated as CSARADEQFF.

The chain is built from TRBV20-1 and TRBJ2-1; possible D gene TRBD1, 6 bases. The germline gives CDR1 DFQATT, CDR2 SNEGSKA (reference sequence). The V and J ends lost 6 bases and 7 bases respectively, with 16 bases between them. CDR3 length equals 13 residues. The CDR3 bases are TGCAGTGCCCCCTACATGGGGGCTAATGAGCAGTTCTTC. Translated, it gives CSAPYMGANEQFF.

This clonotype was counted a few times. This rearrangement joins TRBV6-5 to TRBJ1-1; D may be TRBD1 (5 bases). Germline lookup yields CDR1 MNHEY and CDR2 SVGAGI. The CDR3 has 14 amino acids. Trimming took 0 bases from V and 5 from J, leaving 10 bases between them. CDR3 DNA sequence: TGTGCCAGCAGTTACTCGGACGGGGGTACTGAAGCTTTCTTT. Translation: CASSYSDGGTEAFF.

In this sample, this clonotype turned up a few times. The genes are TRBV20-1 and TRBJ2-1; D is unclear. With 0 bases removed from V and 0 bases from J, the gap between germline ends came to 12 bases. The CDR3 is made up of 16 amino acids. Germline-derived CDR1 and CDR2 are DFQATT and SNEGSKA (reference sequence). The chain's CDR3 is CSARDMGGSSYNEQFF. The CDR3 DNA is TGCAGTGCTAGAGATATGGGCGGCAGCTCCTACAATGAGCAGTTCTTC.

The chain uses TRBV10-3 and TRBJ2-5; 9 bases match TRBD2. Germline CDR1 reads ENHRY; CDR2 reads SYGVKD. CDR3 length equals 14 residues. V trimming: 2 bases; J trimming: 5 bases; junction bases outside the gene matches: 3. CDR3 coding DNA: TGTGCCATCAGTGAGGGCAGCGGGGGGGAGACCCAGTACTTC. It translates to CAISEGSGGETQYF.

The rearrangement links TRBV5-1 to TRBJ2-5; a weak D match, TRBD2 (6 bases). V gave up 0 bases and J gave up 4 bases, with 22 bases separating them. Germline CDR1 and CDR2: SGHRS and YFSETQ. CDR3 size: 18 residues. The CDR3, as DNA: TGCGCCAGCAGCTTGGTACTAGCAGAAGGAGGCGAGGGAGAGACCCAGTACTTC. Translation gives CASSLVLAEGGEGETQYF.

This clonotype was observed a handful of times. The chain combines TRBV12-3 or TRBV12-4 with TRBJ2-7; a weak D match, TRBD1 (6 bases). The CDR3 runs to 14 residues. The V and J ends lost 1 base and 0 bases respectively, with 7 bases between them. DNA of the CDR3: TGTGCCAGCAGTTTAGAGGGGGACTCCTACGAGCAGTACTTC. Residues: CASSLEGDSYEQYF.

This clonotype was counted between two and nine times. This chain uses TRBV7-3 with TRBJ2-5; unclear D gene. Germline-derived CDR1 and CDR2 are SGHTA and FQGTGA. This CDR3 region has 15 residues. V lost 5 bases and J lost 5, with 18 bases in between. In nucleotides, the CDR3 is TGTGCCAGCAGCCAGATCCGAGGTTCGGAGGAGACCCAGTACTTC. Its protein product is CASSQIRGSEETQYF.

The J gene is TRBJ1-2, the V gene TRBV7-2; possibly TRBD1 for D (5 bases). The CDR3 loop spans 13 amino acids. V was cut by 9 bases and J by 4 bases, with 15 bases left in between. Looked up from germline, CDR1 is SGHTA and CDR2 is FQGNSA. The CDR3 DNA reads TGTGCCAGTTGGGGGGGACCGGCCTATGGCTACACCTTC. Protein sequence: CASWGGPAYGYTF.

V gene TRBV29-1 combines with J gene TRBJ1-2; 7 bases are a match to TRBD1. Germline V gene sequence: CDR1 SQVTM, CDR2 ANQGSEA. V lost 6 bases, J lost 7 bases, and 5 bases stayed unmatched. This CDR3 spans 11 amino acids. The CDR3 region is CSVNRGSGYTF. The CDR3 DNA is TGCAGCGTCAACAGGGGAAGTGGCTACACCTTC.

This clonotype was counted only a few times. This chain joins TRBV7-9 and TRBJ2-7; TRBD1 matches 9 bases. Looked up from germline, CDR1 is SEHNR and CDR2 is FQNEAQ (reference sequence). V shed 1 base and J 5 bases; nucleotides not matched to a gene: 9. CDR3 size: 16 residues. The CDR3 protein is CASSLDPGQGLDEQYF. DNA for the CDR3: TGTGCCAGCAGCTTAGACCCGGGACAGGGCCTGGACGAGCAGTACTTC.

The chain is built from TRBV6-2 or TRBV6-3 and TRBJ2-5; D gene ambiguous. V was trimmed by 5 bases and J by 1 base, leaving 8 bases between them. Germline-derived CDR1 and CDR2 are MNHEY and SVGEGT. This CDR3 comprises 13 residues. The CDR3 DNA reads as TGTGCCAGCAGTGACAATCGCCAAGAGACCCAGTACTTC. Translation: CASSDNRQETQYF.

This clonotype was seen more than once but under ten times. V and J are TRBV20-1 and TRBJ2-7; D may match TRBD1 or TRBD2 (5 bases each). Germline assignment: CDR1 DFQATT and CDR2 SNEGSKA (reference sequence). V was cut by 5 bases and J by 2 bases, with 13 bases left in between. The CDR3 totals 13 residues. In DNA form, the CDR3 reads TGCAGTGCTGGACACGGGGCGACCTACGAGCAGTACTTC. The encoded protein is CSAGHGATYEQYF.

The CDR3 coding sequence is TGTGCCAGCACCGTTGGGGGGAACCGCGAGCAGTACTTC. This codes for CASTVGGNREQYF. The chain couples TRBV7-8 to TRBJ2-7; tentatively, D is TRBD2 (6 bases). In germline, CDR1 is SGHVS, CDR2 FQNEAQ. CDR3 size: 13 residues. V was trimmed by 7 bases and J by 6 bases, leaving 16 bases between them.

This clonotype has more than one count but fewer than ten. The V gene is TRBV7-9, the J gene TRBJ2-7, with D tentatively TRBD1 (6 bases). V was clipped by 6 bases and J by 3 bases, with 18 bases between them. This CDR3 region has 15 residues. Germline assignment: CDR1 SEHNR and CDR2 FQNEAQ (reference sequence). CDR3 sequence (DNA): TGTGCCAGCAGTCACTTGGACAGAAATTACTACGAGCAGTACTTC. It translates to CASSHLDRNYYEQYF.

The gene calls are TRBV11-2 and TRBJ2-3; D possibly corresponds to TRBD2 (6 bases). Germline V gene sequence: CDR1 SGHAT, CDR2 FQNNGV. Trimming cost V 3 bases and J 0 bases, with 13 bases left between them. The CDR3 has 16 residues. CDR3 sequence reads: CASSFDLAPSTDTQYF. CDR3 DNA sequence: TGTGCCAGCAGCTTTGATCTAGCGCCGAGCACAGATACGCAGTATTTT.

The CDR3 reads CASSRSSAPGPGYEQYF. The CDR3 DNA is TGTGCCAGCAGTCGCTCCTCGGCTCCCGGCCCGGGATACGAGCAGTACTTC. This sequence joins TRBV9 and TRBJ2-7; the D gene is possibly TRBD2 (5 bases). The CDR3 contains 17 residues. Germline V gene sequence: CDR1 SGDLS, CDR2 YYNGEE. V lost 5 bases and J 4 bases, leaving 25 bases between the germline ends.

This clonotype was picked up a small number of times. The rearrangement uses TRBV4-3 and TRBJ1-6; weak D call: TRBD1 (6 bases). The length of the CDR3 is 16 residues. Trimming took 1 base from V and 5 from J, leaving 12 bases between them. Germline loops: CDR1 LGHNA, CDR2 YSLEER. The CDR3 nucleotides are TGCGCCAGCAGCCAAGGAGGGGGGCTACATAATTCACCCCTCCACTTT. Encoded protein: CASSQGGGLHNSPLHF.

This clonotype was seen more than once but under ten times. V usage is TRBV13 and J usage is TRBJ2-5, with D tentatively TRBD1 (6 bases). This CDR3 is built from 14 residues. Trimming cost V 5 bases and J 5 bases, with 15 bases left between them. CDR1 is PRHDT, CDR2 FYEKMQ, per germline (reference sequence). CDR3 amino acids: CASSGQTGKETQYF. The CDR3 coding sequence is TGTGCCAGCAGCGGGCAAACAGGGAAGGAGACCCAGTACTTC.

The table lists this clonotype with a few counts. V gene TRBV29-1 combines with J gene TRBJ2-1, with 9 bases matching TRBD2. The CDR3 spans 14 residues. In germline, CDR1 is SQVTM, CDR2 ANQGSEA. V lost 6 bases, J lost 7 bases, and 10 bases stayed unmatched. This CDR3 is CSVIQGGGANEQFF. The CDR3 nucleotides are TGCAGCGTCATCCAGGGCGGGGGGGCGAATGAGCAGTTCTTC.

The gene calls are TRBV6-2 or TRBV6-3 and TRBJ2-7; D is ambiguous. V lost 5 bases and J 4 bases, leaving 12 bases between the germline ends. The CDR3 length is 13 residues. Germline V gives CDR1 MNHEY, CDR2 SVGEGT. In nucleotides, the CDR3 is TGTGCCAGCAGTCCACAACTTATTTACGAGCAGTACTTC. Translation: CASSPQLIYEQYF.

V is TRBV20-1 and J is TRBJ2-5; TRBD2 is a possible D gene (6 bases). Germline V gene data show CDR1 as DFQATT and CDR2 as SNEGSKA (reference sequence). Trimming pared 1 base from V and 5 bases from J, leaving 23 bases between. The CDR3 is 17 amino acids. The CDR3 sequence: CSARVAVGQGGWETQYF. CDR3 sequence (DNA): TGCAGTGCTAGAGTTGCCGTCGGGCAGGGAGGTTGGGAGACCCAGTACTTC.

This clonotype came up a few times. V and J are TRBV7-2 and TRBJ1-4; D call uncertain. The CDR3 extends over 15 amino acids. V was cut by 1 base and J by 8 bases, with 14 bases left in between. The V gene's germline CDR1 is SGHTA and CDR2 FQGNSA. The DNA for the CDR3 is TGTGCCAGCAGCTTAGATCCACGGACGAAAGAAAAACTGTTTTTT. Protein product: CASSLDPRTKEKLFF.

This clonotype was observed a few times. This rearrangement joins TRBV28 to TRBJ2-2; weak D call: TRBD2 (5 bases). Looked up from germline, CDR1 is MDHEN and CDR2 is SYDVKM. The CDR3 consists of 12 residues. The ends were cut back, 8 bases at V and 5 bases at J, with 9 bases in the middle. The CDR3 DNA sequence: TGTGCCAGCGGACTTGCGACCGGGGAGCTGTTTTTT. Translation gives CASGLATGELFF.

The chain links TRBV6-1 to TRBJ2-6; D tentatively reads TRBD1 or TRBD2 (6 bases each). CDR1 and CDR2 (germline): MNHNS, SASEGT. V was trimmed by 3 bases and J by 0 bases, leaving 15 bases between them. The CDR3 spans 18 residues. The CDR3 bases are TGTGCCAGCAGTGAGAAAATTGGGGGGCTCTCTGGGGCCAACGTCCTGACTTTC. It yields the protein CASSEKIGGLSGANVLTF.

This rearrangement joins TRBV11-1 to TRBJ2-7; 9 nucleotides align to TRBD2. The CDR3 spans 16 residues. V lost 4 bases to trimming and J lost 2 bases; unmatched junction nucleotides: 9. Germline CDR1 is SGHAT and CDR2 is FQDESV (reference sequence). The CDR3 DNA is TGTGCCAGCAGCTCATCGTGGACTAGCGTGACCTACGAGCAGTACTTC. Protein sequence: CASSSSWTSVTYEQYF.

There are a few counts of this clonotype. The CDR3 sequence is CSVELGEKLFF. The CDR3 DNA is TGCAGCGTTGAACTCGGAGAAAAACTGTTTTTT. This chain connects TRBV29-1 to TRBJ1-4; D not certain. The V and J ends lost 2 bases and 8 bases respectively, with 6 bases between them. The CDR3 is made up of 11 amino acids. Germline V gene data show CDR1 as SQVTM and CDR2 as ANQGSEA.